The TCR beta chain under discussion was sequenced for a study of Graves' ophthalmopathy and Graves' hyperthyroidism. Amplified TCR beta CDR3 regions were obtained using RNA transcripts as template. The workflow started with a first-round RT-PCR run with HTBI primers and then moved on to a second-round multiplex PCR. MiXCR was run by TCRdb on the multiplex PCR reads, yielding one entry per CDR3 protein. The sample contains 650,000 to 800,000 distinct CDR3 sequences, about 40% of which appear only once. V lost 4 bases to trimming and J lost 2 bases; unmatched junction nucleotides: 11. The germline CDR1 and CDR2 sequences are SQVTM and ANQGSEA. This CDR3 is built from 17 residues. None of the included patients had other autoimmune diseases, uncontrolled infections, pregnancy or lactation, as these led to exclusion. This clonotype was seen once.

The material sequenced was peripheral blood. The sequence was collected from an adult man with Graves' ophthalmopathy. The V and J genes are TRBV29-1 and TRBJ2-6, with 7 positions matching TRBD2. In nucleotides, the CDR3 is TGCAGCGTTGTTCTCTCCGGGCGGGAGACTGGGGCCAACGTCCTGACTTTC. Translated, it gives CSVVLSGRETGANVLTF.